This T cell receptor beta chain was sequenced for a study of tumor-infiltrating lymphocytes in primary liver carcinoma. Study-level information: Lesions, classed as T1-T3 N0M0, spanned about 4 to 10 cm across. The number of productive TCRbeta reads per sample ranged from roughly 3.65 to 8 million and was similar across tissue types.

Co-extracted RNA and DNA came from around 18-30 mg of unsorted bulk tissue. With a constant-region primer, TCR beta cDNA was made from approximately 510 ng of total RNA. TCR beta libraries came from three nested multiplex PCR rounds using slightly modified ARM-PCR. The two initial PCR rounds, around 11 cycles each, used TRBV1-TRBV30 forward and C-beta reverse primers. TCRdb independently ran MiXCR on the multiplex PCR reads; one entry per CDR3 protein. The table has 90,000 to 100,000 distinct CDR3 sequences, around two thirds seen once. In regard to this clonotype: Its target is unknown. One junction end does not reproduce the germline sequence, and a read error may be involved.

The CDR3 consists of 13 residues. Germline assignment: CDR1 SGHRS and CDR2 YFSETQ. Notes on the study in general: Compared with blood, tumor repertoires held significantly more in their top 250 clones. Only about 8-25% of top clones spanned all five tumor regions.

The chain uses TRBV5-1 and TRBJ1-1; tentative D call: TRBD1 (5 bases). This receptor was obtained from a woman in her sixties with primary liver carcinoma and hepatitis B virus infection. The sequencing input was liver tumor tissue from sampling region 5. The subset here: tumor region T5, tumor centre. For the CDR3, the DNA is TGCACCAGCAGCTTGGGGGGGTATGGTGAAGCTTTCTTT. The encoded protein is CTSSLGGYGEAFF.